A selection of T cell receptor beta chains follows, all from one sample in a study of cytomegalovirus exposure and HLA in healthy donors. Measured with immunoSEQ multiplex PCR; TCRdb has only the in-frame clones, and not every one. Of roughly 160,000 clones in the sample, 80% were seen once. Material for sequencing was PBMCs. The receptors stem from a young man in good health and CMV-seronegative. Both conserved end residues are part of each CDR3. The D gene is left open where the match is weak. Part of the rows lack a size; the others show once, few, many or a class for expanded clones.

CDR3 length | J gene | D gene | clone size | V gene | CDR3 DNA | CDR3 protein
15 | TRBJ2-7 | TRBD2 | - | TRBV18 | TGTGCCAGCTCACCGGAGAGCGGGAGGGCCAACGAGCAGTACTTC | CASSPESGRANEQYF
15 | TRBJ1-5 | - | - | TRBV7-2 | TGTGCCAGCAGCTTAGAGGCCAGGGGAGTTCAGCCCCAGCATTTT | CASSLEARGVQPQHF
15 | TRBJ2-5 | - | - | TRBV21-1 | TGTGCCAGCAGCAAAGAAAACAGTGACCAAGAGACCCAGTACTTC | CASSKENSDQETQYF
12 | TRBJ1-2 | - | - | TRBV5-1 | TGCGCCAGCAGCCCTAGCACACGGGGCTACACCTTC | CASSPSTRGYTF
12 | TRBJ2-7 | - | - | TRBV11-3 | TGTGCCAGCAGCTCGGACAACTACGAGCAGTACTTC | CASSSDNYEQYF
14 | TRBJ2-7 | TRBD2 | - | TRBV2 | TGTGCCAGCAGTGTACCACTAGCGGCCTACGAGCAGTACTTC | CASSVPLAAYEQYF
15 | TRBJ2-4 | - | - | TRBV28 | TGTGCCAGCAGTTTCAAGACAGCTGGTTGGAACATTCAGTACTTC | CASSFKTAGWNIQYF
16 | TRBJ2-5 | - | - | TRBV25-1 | TGTGCCAGCAGTGAGTCGGTAACGAGGAATCGAGAGACCCAGTACTTC | CASSESVTRNRETQYF
16 | TRBJ1-2 | TRBD1 | - | TRBV2 | TGTGCCAGCAGGCCCCCTACCGGGACAGGGGGCTATGGCTACACCTTC | CASRPPTGTGGYGYTF
15 | TRBJ2-3 | - | - | TRBV9 | TGTGCCAGCGGAAGGGGGGGGGTAGGCACAGATACGCAGTATTTT | CASGRGGVGTDTQYF
15 | TRBJ2-3 | - | - | TRBV10-3 | TGTGCCACCCAAGGAGCAGCCTTGAGCACAGATACGCAGTATTTT | CATQGAALSTDTQYF
15 | TRBJ2-3 | - | - | TRBV30 | TGTGCCTGGAGTCGACAGGCATCGAGCACAGATACGCAGTATTTT | CAWSRQASSTDTQYF
18 | TRBJ2-7 | - | few | TRBV11-2 | TGTGCCAGCAGCTTCTCACCAGGGGCCAGCTTTTACAACTACGAGCAGTACTTC | CASSFSPGASFYNYEQYF
13 | TRBJ1-1 | TRBD1 | - | TRBV7-9 | TGTGCCAGCAGCTTAGAGGACAGGCAAGAAGCTTTCTTT | CASSLEDRQEAFF
14 | TRBJ1-2 | - | - | TRBV2 | TGTGCCAGCAGTGTATCATTGGACAGCTATGGCTACACCTTC | CASSVSLDSYGYTF
14 | TRBJ2-7 | TRBD1 | - | TRBV7-6 | TGTGCCAGCAGCTTGGCAGGGGGTACCTACGAGCAGTACTTC | CASSLAGGTYEQYF
15 | TRBJ2-1 | TRBD2 | few | TRBV27 | TGTGCCAGCAGTTTGACTAGCGGCTCCTACAATGAGCAGTTCTTC | CASSLTSGSYNEQFF
12 | TRBJ1-2 | - | - | TRBV13 | TGTGCCAGCGCAAGCTTACTATGGAGCTACACCTTC | CASASLLWSYTF
15 | TRBJ2-7 | TRBD1 | - | TRBV6-5 | TGTGCCAGCAGTTACTTGGGACAGGGGACTGACGAGCAGTACTTC | CASSYLGQGTDEQYF
13 | TRBJ2-2 | - | once | TRBV28 | TGTGCCAGCAGCCTGACAGGTACCGGGGAGCTGTTTTTT | CASSLTGTGELFF
16 | TRBJ1-2 | - | few | TRBV27 | TGTGCCAGCAGTTATATGGGGACTGCTTCCAACTATGGCTACACCTTC | CASSYMGTASNYGYTF
17 | TRBJ2-1 | - | - | TRBV7-7 | TGTGCCAGCAGCTTAAGTCCCCAGGGTGGCTCCTACAATGAGCAGTTCTTC | CASSLSPQGGSYNEQFF
16 | TRBJ1-2 | TRBD1 | many | TRBV5-1 | TGCGCCAGCAGCCCCAATCCGGGACAGGTGGACTATGGCTACACCTTC | CASSPNPGQVDYGYTF
13 | TRBJ2-3 | - | - | TRBV6-5 | TGTGCCAGCAGTCAAGGCGGTACAGATACGCAGTATTTT | CASSQGGTDTQYF
18 | TRBJ2-2 | TRBD2 | - | TRBV9 | TGTGCCAGCAGCGTAGTCCGACTAGCGGGGGTAAGCACCGGGGAGCTGTTTTTT | CASSVVRLAGVSTGELFF
15 | TRBJ1-2 | TRBD1 | - | TRBV7-8 | TGTGCCAGCAGCTTAGCCGGGACAGGGGGCCATGGCTACACCTTC | CASSLAGTGGHGYTF
15 | TRBJ1-1 | TRBD1 | - | TRBV6-5 | TGTGCCAGCAGTTACTGGACAGGGAAGGGCACTGAAGCTTTCTTT | CASSYWTGKGTEAFF
13 | TRBJ2-1 | - | few | TRBV5-1 | TGCGCCAGCAGCTTAAACCTAGATTATGAGCAGTTCTTC | CASSLNLDYEQFF
15 | TRBJ1-2 | TRBD1 | - | TRBV19 | TGTGCCAGTAGTACCTCACCTGGACAGGTGAATGGCTACACCTTC | CASSTSPGQVNGYTF